The clone carrying this T cell receptor (beta chain) was observed a single time. Its specificity is unknown. The record originates from a study of cytomegalovirus exposure and HLA in healthy donors. Whole-study findings and limits: TCR beta chains numbering under 200 were designated cytomegalovirus-associated. The authors considered a cluster of highly shared sequence variants likely to be a sequencing artifact.

Trimming at V came to 3 bases and at J to 8 bases, leaving 12 bases not matched to a gene. From germline, CDR1 is KGHSH and CDR2 LQKENI. This CDR3 region has 15 residues. The primer mix had 60 Vbeta and 13 Jbeta primers. The table came from immunoSEQ multiplex PCR; TCRdb's copy has only in-frame clones and leaves some out. This sample has roughly 140,000 clones, with approximately 60% found just once. The chain carries TRBV18 and TRBJ1-1; 7 nucleotides align to TRBD1. The receptor was isolated from a woman aged 60-75 years in good health and CMV-seropositive. Sequenced: PBMCs. The CDR3 sequence is CASSPAARGRFEAFF. The CDR3 DNA reads as TGTGCCAGCTCACCGGCTGCGAGGGGGCGTTTCGAAGCTTTCTTT.